The clone carrying this T cell receptor beta chain appeared a few times. The sample comes from a study of blood T cell repertoires in COVID-19. Study background: Acute and convalescent COVID-19 specimens originated in the United States, Italy and Spain. Nucleic acid was either cDNA or gDNA, and it came from T cells, B-cell-depleted T cells, or PBMCs.

Authors' processing steps: Reference gene primer amplification yielded estimated nucleated cell counts. Sequencing was performed with immunoSEQ multiplex PCR; in TCRdb, only in-frame clones are kept and a portion is missing. That table furnishes V, J and clone size, whereas the DNA furnished D and trimming. This sample has about 51,000 clones, with less than 90% found just once. V shed 1 base and J shed 2 bases, with 15 bases lying between them. The CDR3 runs 16 residues. Germline V lookup: CDR1 SQVTM, CDR2 ANQGSEA. Sequencing input: peripheral blood. The receptor was isolated from a man between 60 and 75 years old with acute or convalescent COVID-19. The V call is TRBV29-1, the J call TRBJ2-1, with a possible D match to TRBD1 (6 bases). CDR3 bases: TGCAGCGTTGAAGGCGGTACAGGGTCCCCCTACAATGAGCAGTTCTTC. Translating gives CSVEGGTGSPYNEQFF.